This is a list of T cell receptor beta chains from one sample in a study of blood T cell repertoires in COVID-19. Here immunoSEQ multiplex PCR was the method, and the copy in TCRdb shows in-frame clones only, minus some. The table has roughly 200,000 clones, around 80% seen once. Sequenced material: peripheral blood. The receptors come from a woman older than 75 with active or convalescent COVID-19. Each CDR3 is given without its conserved first and last residue.

v_call,j_call,cdr3_aa
TRBV19,TRBJ1-5,ASRTGQYSNQPQH
TRBV9,TRBJ2-7,ASSVSPDRPYEQY
TRBV5-1,TRBJ2-3,ASSFSSGSTDTQY
TRBV5-1,TRBJ1-1,ASSLAVDRNTEAF
TRBV2,TRBJ2-7,ASSRQGYEQY
TRBV28,TRBJ2-1,ASSFLVASSYNEQF
TRBV18,TRBJ1-5,ASSPSIDRDQPQH
TRBV13,TRBJ2-7,ASSTTGQGLPYEQY
TRBV27,TRBJ2-3,ASTLRVLAGPDTQY
TRBV23-1,TRBJ2-6,ASSQSGGPSGANVLT
TRBV27,TRBJ2-1,ASSTRDPRPNEQF
TRBV28,TRBJ1-2,VSSSYRGPNYGYT
TRBV3-1/TRBV3-2,TRBJ1-2,ASSQVTGSAAGYT
TRBV9,TRBJ2-2,ASSGRTGGTVTGELF
TRBV5-1,TRBJ2-2,ASSRTYANTGELF
TRBV23-1,TRBJ1-2,ASSQREPGQGVYGYT
TRBV2,TRBJ1-5,ASSEWAAYSNQPQH
TRBV25-1,TRBJ2-2,ASSGSTGATNTGELF
TRBV27,TRBJ1-5,ASSLGGQANQPQH
TRBV5-5,TRBJ2-7,ASSLAGTGSSYEQY
TRBV28,TRBJ2-7,ASSLDRVGEQY
TRBV6-5,TRBJ2-7,ASSYSAVPSYEQY
TRBV19,TRBJ1-5,ASSMGGGGNQPQH
TRBV4-3,TRBJ2-7,ASSPGVGPAYEQY
TRBV24-1,TRBJ1-2,ATQGQGGGYT
TRBV10-3,TRBJ1-6,AISRPLGQGNSPLH
TRBV4-1,TRBJ1-1,ASSQDSRENTEAF
TRBV27,TRBJ2-2,ASSLVGGVGTGELF
TRBV12-3/TRBV12-4,TRBJ1-1,ASSFQGNTEAF
TRBV18,TRBJ2-5,ASSPGTGPQETQY
TRBV7-8,TRBJ1-6,ASARQQNSPLH
TRBV3-1/TRBV3-2,TRBJ2-2,ASSQKGRRDTGELF
TRBV19,TRBJ1-3,ASSSTGGAGNTIY
TRBV5-1,TRBJ2-3,ASSFLAGAGGDTQY
TRBV7-9,TRBJ2-7,ASSLRTGDYEQY
TRBV5-1,TRBJ1-2,ASSLATGFDGYT
TRBV3-1/TRBV3-2,TRBJ2-5,ASSPPSGHLTTQY
TRBV30,TRBJ2-3,AWSVGLALTDTQY
TRBV19,TRBJ1-3,ASGKDRGTTGNTIY
TRBV9,TRBJ1-2,ASSRTGDNYGYT
TRBV4-3,TRBJ2-2,ASSHYPGQGSGELF
TRBV5-1,TRBJ2-1,ASSLGSSGSYNEQF
TRBV9,TRBJ1-4,ASSYYLSAGEGKLF
TRBV18,TRBJ1-1,ASSQEQGNEAF
TRBV6-2/TRBV6-3,TRBJ1-5,ASSYSIKGTALNQPQH
TRBV25-1,TRBJ1-5,VLSGKGSNQPQH
TRBV19,TRBJ1-1,ASNRGPTEAF
TRBV2,TRBJ2-5,ASSVAETQY
TRBV28,TRBJ1-5,ASSLPGGQPQH
TRBV6-5,TRBJ2-7,ASTLSPGLLYEQY
TRBV12-3/TRBV12-4,TRBJ1-6,ASSLVGGSPLH
TRBV5-1,TRBJ2-1,ASSLVPSGGRVSF